This T cell receptor (beta chain) came from a study of regulatory T cells in long-lasting Graves disease. The CDR3 sequence is 14 residues long. Germline CDR1 and CDR2: DFQATT and SNEGSKA (reference sequence). V was pared by 1 base and J by 7 bases, with 9 bases of the junction left unmatched. Time point indicated: newly diagnosed GD, antithyroid drugs for less than 3 months. Scientists built the TCR library using RNA that was extracted from PBMCs. Arm-PCR of CDR3 regions and iRepertoire HTBI primers were the basis on which TCR beta libraries were built. TCRdb re-derived calls from the multiplex PCR reads in MiXCR, one entry per CDR3 protein. This table has about 540,000 distinct CDR3 sequences, less than 15% appearing once. Many counts were recorded for this clonotype. Separately, the same data were catalogued under a study of T cells in Graves' hyperthyroidism and ophthalmopathy.

The receptor's source is a man younger than 40 with Graves disease. V gene TRBV20-1 combines with J gene TRBJ1-1; 7 nucleotides match TRBD1. Material: peripheral blood mononuclear cells (PBMCs), obtained at new diagnosis, from a patient treated with antithyroid drugs. The CDR3 region is CSARAEDRKLEAFF. In nucleotides, the CDR3 is TGCAGTGCTAGAGCTGAGGACAGGAAACTTGAAGCTTTCTTT.